The rows below give T cell receptor beta chains drawn from one sample of a study of metastatic and nonmetastatic thyroid tumors. From the PCR reads, TCRdb re-called clones with MiXCR. Counted here are some 21,000 clones, roughly 18% occurring once; the ten biggest clones make up around 21%. The material sequenced was blood. The source is a male donor with papillary thyroid cancer or a benign thyroid nodule (not recorded which). Some clones in this sample may be carry-over from other donors' samples. The CDR3 runs from the conserved cysteine through the conserved F or W. The order of the fields is D gene, CDR3 length, clone size, V gene, J gene, CDR3 DNA, CDR3 protein. D genes are given only for firm matches. The size of a clone is reported for some rows only, either as once, few or many, or as a class for expanded clones.

-	15	many	TRBV27	TRBJ1-1	TGTGCCAGCAGTCCACGGGACCGCAGGAACACTGAAGCTTTCTTT	CASSPRDRRNTEAFF
TRBD2	17	many	TRBV7-3	TRBJ2-3	TGTGCCAGCAGCTTATTGAACGGGGGGGCCGGCACAGATACGCAGTATTTT	CASSLLNGGAGTDTQYF
-	15	-	TRBV20-1	TRBJ1-3	TGCAGTGCTAGAGTCCTGGGGACTGCTGGAAACACCATATATTTT	CSARVLGTAGNTIYF
TRBD2	16	medium-sized	TRBV28	TRBJ2-7	TGTGCCAGCAGTTTACAGGGACTAGCGGTGAAGTACGAGCAGTACTTC	CASSLQGLAVKYEQYF
-	14	-	TRBV12-3/TRBV12-4	TRBJ1-5	TGTGCCAGCATCCCAGGTTATAGCAATCAGCCCCAGCATTTT	CASIPGYSNQPQHF
-	13	few	TRBV2	TRBJ2-7	TGTGCCAGCAGCGGGGGTCCCGCCTACGAGCAGTATTTC	CASSGGPAYEQYF
-	15	many	TRBV4-1	TRBJ1-1	TGCGCCAGCAGGCGCACGTGGGCCCCGGTGGGTGAAGCTTTCTTT	CASRRTWAPVGEAFF
-	16	many	TRBV3-1	TRBJ2-4	TGTGCCAGCAGCGTACCGTCCGTGAGGCGCGAGGGCATTCAGTACTTC	CASSVPSVRREGIQYF
TRBD1	14	-	TRBV12-3/TRBV12-4	TRBJ2-7	TGTGCCAGCAGTTTGCAGGGGGCGTACTACGAGCAGTACTTC	CASSLQGAYYEQYF
-	13	-	TRBV6-1	TRBJ1-2	TGTGCCAGCAGTGCCGGGTCCCACTATGGCTACACCTTC	CASSAGSHYGYTF
-	14	-	TRBV14	TRBJ2-3	TGTGCCAGCAGCCGCCTTTCGGGCCGAGATACGCAGTATTTT	CASSRLSGRDTQYF
-	15	many	TRBV11-2	TRBJ2-2	TGTGCCAGCAGCTTCTTCCCCGGGCAAACCGGGGAGCTGTTTTTT	CASSFFPGQTGELFF
-	12	many	TRBV29-1	TRBJ2-1	TGCAGCGTTGAAGATTTTAGCCAGGAGCAGTTCTTC	CSVEDFSQEQFF
-	14	-	TRBV9	TRBJ1-4	TGTGCCAGCAGCAGAGAGGGGGAGGACGAAAAACTGTTTTTT	CASSREGEDEKLFF
-	12	many	TRBV20-1	TRBJ2-5	TGCAGTGCTAGAAAGTCCCAAGAGACCCAGTACTTC	CSARKSQETQYF
-	15	medium-sized	TRBV4-1	TRBJ1-2	TGCGCCAGCAGCCAAGAAGTAGGACCGGATGACGGCTACACCTTC	CASSQEVGPDDGYTF
-	13	-	TRBV27	TRBJ2-5	TGTGCCAGCAGTTCTTTTTACCAAGAGACCCAGTACTTC	CASSSFYQETQYF
TRBD1	15	many	TRBV11-2	TRBJ1-6	TGTGCCAGCAGCTTAGAAACAGGGGCAAATTCACCCCTCCACTTT	CASSLETGANSPLHF
TRBD1	16	many	TRBV28	TRBJ2-7	TGTGCCAGCAGTTTATATGGGACAGGGAGCTCCTACGAGCAGTACTTC	CASSLYGTGSSYEQYF
-	12	medium-sized	TRBV6-1	TRBJ2-7	TGTGCCAGCAGTTCTGCCATCTGGGAGCAGTACTTC	CASSSAIWEQYF
TRBD1	13	-	TRBV20-1	TRBJ2-7	TGCAGTGCTAGGTATGACAGGGAGTACGAGCAGTACTTC	CSARYDREYEQYF
TRBD1	14	-	TRBV5-1	TRBJ2-7	TGCGCCAGCAGCTTAGGGACAGCCGCTCACGAGCAGTACTTC	CASSLGTAAHEQYF
-	15	many	TRBV11-2	TRBJ2-5	TGTGCCAGCAGCTTAGAACCCTCGGGGCGAGAGACCCAGTACTTC	CASSLEPSGRETQYF
-	14	many	TRBV11-3	TRBJ2-7	TGTGCCAGCAGCTTAGGCCAGGCCTCCTACGAGCAGTACTTC	CASSLGQASYEQYF
TRBD2	16	-	TRBV20-1	TRBJ2-7	TGCAGTGCTAGGGCTAGCGGGAGTAAAGGGTCCTATGGGCAGTACTTC	CSARASGSKGSYGQYF
-	16	few	TRBV6-1	TRBJ1-5	TGTGCCAGCAGATTCGCAGGCCTTTATAGCAATCAGCCCCAGCATTTT	CASRFAGLYSNQPQHF
-	13	many	TRBV7-6	TRBJ2-3	TGTGCCAGCAGCGACAGGGCGGGGGATACGCAGTATTTT	CASSDRAGDTQYF
-	15	many	TRBV5-1	TRBJ1-6	TGCGCCAGCAGCTTGGCCCAGACCATAGGTTCACCCCTCCACTTT	CASSLAQTIGSPLHF
-	12	many	TRBV5-1	TRBJ2-7	TGCGCCAGCTGCGGGGCATCCTACGAGCAGTACTTC	CASCGASYEQYF
TRBD1	16	many	TRBV5-1	TRBJ2-2	TGCGCCAGCAGCCTCCGTCGCAGGGGGCTCGCCGGGGAGCTGTTTTTT	CASSLRRRGLAGELFF
-	12	many	TRBV3-1	TRBJ2-7	TGTGCCAGCAGCTTTGGTGACTACGAGCAGTATTTC	CASSFGDYEQYF
TRBD1	14	many	TRBV12-3/TRBV12-4	TRBJ1-1	TGTGCCAGCAGTTCAGGGACAGGATTCTCTGAAGCTTTCTTT	CASSSGTGFSEAFF
-	14	many	TRBV14	TRBJ1-2	TGTGCCAGCAGCCAATATAAACAGGGACGCGGCTACACCTTC	CASSQYKQGRGYTF
TRBD2	15	-	TRBV11-3	TRBJ2-7	TGTGCCAGCAGCGATATAGCGGGAAGGGGGTACGAGCAGTACTTC	CASSDIAGRGYEQYF
-	15	-	TRBV18	TRBJ2-5	TGTGCCAGCTCACCTACCGGGACGGTCCAAGAGACCCAGTACTTC	CASSPTGTVQETQYF
TRBD2	16	-	TRBV4-3	TRBJ2-3	TGCGCCAGCAGCCAAGTTCTCGCGGGAGGGCTGGATACGCAGTATTTT	CASSQVLAGGLDTQYF
-	16	few	TRBV28	TRBJ2-3	TGTGCCAGCAGTCCTGTGCGGGCGTTCAGCACAGATACGCAGTATTTT	CASSPVRAFSTDTQYF
-	13	many	TRBV9	TRBJ2-2	TGTGCCAGCAACTCACCTGGAACCGGGGAGCTGTTTTTT	CASNSPGTGELFF